These 17 T cell receptor beta chains originate from one sample sequenced in a study of response to subunit inactivated influenza vaccine (dated by TCRdb to 2016 to 2019). The method behind the library was RT-PCR. The reads were generated on an Illumina HiSeq 2500. Using fastp trimming at Q25 and MiXCR clonotype assembly, TCRdb reanalyzed the public sequencing data and kept in-frame beta chains. Entries that share a CDR3 protein sequence are merged under the most common genes and DNA. For this sample there are hundreds of thousands of distinct CDR3 sequences; about 11% appear just once. 9.5% to 12% of the sample is held by the ten biggest clonotypes. In addition, the sample was reused for a study of T cells expressing NK-cell markers. From that second study: TCR beta cDNA libraries were prepared using 5'RACE template switching, which introduced a universal primer site and unique molecular identifiers.

Sample: PBMCs from blood, taken on the day of vaccination. The receptors were sampled from a man aged 45-60 years who received an inactivated influenza vaccine. Donor details come from another sample of the same person, matched by shared clones.

The rearrangement joins TRBV4-3 to TRBJ2-2; no definite D call. The germline V and J ends were trimmed by 4 bases and 4 bases, with 16 bases remaining between them. CDR1 is LGHNA, CDR2 YSLEER, per germline. This CDR3 has 16 amino acids. The CDR3 loop is CASSLNLQPGTGELFF. The CDR3 coding sequence is TGCGCCAGCAGCCTCAACCTCCAGCCGGGCACCGGGGAGCTGTTTTTT.

This clonotype was counted ten times or more. This rearrangement joins TRBV11-2 to TRBJ2-2; the match to TRBD1 covers 8 bases. The CDR3 loop spans 18 amino acids. V lost 2 bases, J lost 3 bases, and 11 bases stayed unmatched. CDR1 and CDR2 from the germline V gene are SGHAT and FQNNGV. The CDR3 sequence: CASSLIPPRTGYTGELFF. The CDR3 bases are TGTGCCAGCAGCTTAATTCCCCCCAGGACAGGGTACACCGGGGAGCTGTTTTTT.

This clonotype was observed a few times. J is TRBJ2-5 and V is TRBV5-6; 12 bases are a match to TRBD1. V shed 3 bases, J shed 4 bases, and the junction held 1 base outside the gene matches. Germline V CDR1 and CDR2: SGHDT, YYEEEE. The CDR3 loop spans 14 amino acids. The DNA of the CDR3 is TGTGCCAGCAGCTGGGACAGGGGGCTAGAGACCCAGTACTTC. Translated, it gives CASSWDRGLETQYF. Based on the CDR3 plus reference TRBV5-6 and TRBJ2-5, the full variable domain is DAGVTQSPTHLIKTRGQQVTLRCSPKSGHDTVSWYQQALGQGPQFIFQYYEEEERQRGNFPDRFSGHQFPNYSSELNVNALLLGDSALYLCASSWDRGLETQYFGPGTRLLVL.

The rearrangement links TRBV12-3 or TRBV12-4 to TRBJ2-3, with TRBD1 identical over 7 bases. V gave up 11 bases and J gave up 2 bases; unmatched junction bases: 10. There are 14 residues in the CDR3. CDR3 protein: CAGAQGDLTDTQYF. CDR3 coding DNA: TGTGCCGGGGCTCAGGGGGATCTCACAGATACGCAGTATTTT.

The genes are TRBV29-1 and TRBJ2-5; D is undetermined. Germline lookup yields CDR1 SQVTM and CDR2 ANQGSEA. V was clipped by 4 bases and J by 4 bases, with 22 bases between them. There are 16 residues in the CDR3. The CDR3 protein is CSVVPGPPTIGETQYF. In nucleotides, the CDR3 is TGCAGCGTTGTCCCCGGGCCTCCTACTATCGGAGAGACCCAGTACTTC.

This clonotype was seen only a few times. V is TRBV7-9 and J is TRBJ2-7, with D hard to call. V was pared by 5 bases and J by 3 bases, with 11 bases between. Germline lookup yields CDR1 SEHNR and CDR2 FQNEAQ (reference sequence). This CDR3 has 13 amino acids. CDR3 nucleotide sequence: TGTGCCAGCAGCCCCGACAATTACTACGAGCAGTACTTC. Residues: CASSPDNYYEQYF.

This clonotype appeared a few times. This chain connects TRBV4-3 to TRBJ2-2; D unresolved. Deletions cut 4 bases from V and 1 base from J, with 16 bases between. This CDR3 region has 17 residues. Germline V CDR1 and CDR2: LGHNA, YSLEER. In DNA form, the CDR3 reads TGCGCCAGCAGCCCCCGCGCAGGCCCTGGGAACACCGGGGAGCTGTTTTTT. Translating it yields CASSPRAGPGNTGELFF.

The rearrangement joins TRBV20-1 to TRBJ2-1; D may be TRBD2 (6 bases). The ends were cut back, 5 bases at V and 5 bases at J, with 22 bases in the middle. The CDR3 has 16 residues. Germline lookup yields CDR1 DFQATT and CDR2 SNEGSKA (reference sequence). The CDR3 region is CSAPNRRDSSNNEQFF. CDR3 DNA sequence: TGCAGTGCTCCGAACCGCCGGGACTCATCCAACAATGAGCAGTTCTTC.

The chain links TRBV7-2 to TRBJ2-1, with TRBD2 matching 16 bases. The CDR3 is made up of 17 amino acids. Germline trimming cut 8 bases from V and 4 bases from J; bases unmatched to any gene: 8. Looked up from germline, CDR1 is SGHTA and CDR2 is FQGNSA. CDR3 residues: CASGGLAGGPPYNEQFF. In DNA form, the CDR3 reads TGTGCCAGCGGGGGACTAGCGGGAGGGCCTCCGTACAATGAGCAGTTCTTC.

The table lists this clonotype with many counts. The V and J genes are TRBV12-3 or TRBV12-4 and TRBJ2-7; D uncertain. Trimming removed 3 bases at V and 2 bases at J, with 14 bases between. There are 15 residues in the CDR3. The CDR3 nucleotides are TGTGCCAGCAGTTTTATGGGATCCTCGGCCTACGAGCAGTACTTC. Protein sequence: CASSFMGSSAYEQYF.

The chain employs TRBV7-9 and TRBJ2-1; D might be TRBD2 (6 bases). The V end was cut by 7 bases, the J end by 0 bases, with 13 bases between. CDR3 length equals 15 residues. The germline V gene encodes CDR1 SEHNR and CDR2 FQNEAQ (reference sequence). In DNA form, the CDR3 reads TGTGCCAGCACTGAGCCGGGGGTCTCCTACAATGAGCAGTTCTTC. The encoded protein is CASTEPGVSYNEQFF.

The chain couples TRBV11-2 to TRBJ1-1, with a tentative D call TRBD1 (5 bases). CDR1 SGHAT and CDR2 FQNNGV come from the germline V gene. CDR3 length: 13 residues. V lost 1 base to trimming and J lost 11 bases, with 14 bases between them. CDR3 sequence (DNA): TGTGCCAGCAGCTTAGCAGACGGGGGTAGGGCTTTCTTT. It specifies CASSLADGGRAFF.

This clonotype was recorded at least ten times. The J gene is TRBJ1-5, the V gene TRBV30; no clear D. V lost 2 bases and J 1 base, leaving 9 bases between the germline ends. Germline V gene lookup returns CDR1 GTSNPN and CDR2 SVGIG (reference sequence). The CDR3 runs to 14 residues. DNA for the CDR3: TGTGCCTGGAGTTCGGGGTCGAGCAATCAGCCCCAGCATTTT. Translating gives CAWSSGSSNQPQHF.

The table lists this clonotype with a few counts. This chain connects TRBV7-2 to TRBJ1-2; 7 positions agree with TRBD1. Germline V gene lookup returns CDR1 SGHTA and CDR2 FQGNSA. The V and J ends lost 4 bases and 0 bases, in that order; junction bases with no gene match: 2. The CDR3 totals 14 residues. The DNA for the CDR3 is TGTGCCAGCAGCTGGGGACAGTCTAACTATGGCTACACCTTC. Residues: CASSWGQSNYGYTF. Full variable domain (outside the CDR3, taken from reference TRBV7-2 and TRBJ1-2): GAGVSQSPSNKVTEKGKDVELRCDPISGHTALYWYRQSLGQGLEFLIYFQGNSAPDKSGLPSDRFSAERTGGSVSTLTIQRTQQEDSAVYLCASSWGQSNYGYTFGSGTRLTVV.

This CDR3 reads CASKARNTIYF. CDR3 nucleotide sequence: TGTGCCAGCAAGGCTCGAAACACCATATATTTT. The chain recombines TRBV6-4 with TRBJ1-3; the D is unclear. V lost 7 bases and J 5 bases, leaving 6 bases between the germline ends. There are 11 residues in the CDR3. CDR1 is MRHNA and CDR2 is SNTAGT in the germline V gene.

The chain couples TRBV20-1 to TRBJ2-1, with 13 bases matching TRBD2. The CDR3 extends over 15 amino acids. Germline values: CDR1 DFQATT, CDR2 SNEGSKA (reference sequence). After removal of 3 bases from V and 8 bases from J, the junction contained 7 bases not matched to a gene. The CDR3 DNA sequence: TGCAGTGCTAGCGGGACTAGCGGGAAAGGGGATGAGCAGTTCTTC. Translation: CSASGTSGKGDEQFF.

The chain combines TRBV20-1 with TRBJ1-5, with TRBD1 matching over 7 bases. The CDR3 spans 14 residues. Germline-derived CDR1 and CDR2 are DFQATT and SNEGSKA (reference sequence). The V and J ends lost 6 bases and 4 bases, in that order; junction bases with no gene match: 9. In DNA, the CDR3 is TGCAGTGCAAGTCCCGGGACAGCTAATCAGCCCCAGCATTTT. As protein: CSASPGTANQPQHF.